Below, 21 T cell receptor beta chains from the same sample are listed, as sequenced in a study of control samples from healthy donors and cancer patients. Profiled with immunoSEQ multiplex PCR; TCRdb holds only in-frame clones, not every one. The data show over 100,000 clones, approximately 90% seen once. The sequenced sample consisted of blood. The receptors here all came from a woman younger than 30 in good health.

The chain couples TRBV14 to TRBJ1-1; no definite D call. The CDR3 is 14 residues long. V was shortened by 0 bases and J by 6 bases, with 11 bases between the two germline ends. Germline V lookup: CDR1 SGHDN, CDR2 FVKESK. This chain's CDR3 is CASSQDFTGSEAFF. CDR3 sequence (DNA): TGTGCCAGCAGCCAAGATTTTACGGGGTCTGAAGCTTTCTTT.

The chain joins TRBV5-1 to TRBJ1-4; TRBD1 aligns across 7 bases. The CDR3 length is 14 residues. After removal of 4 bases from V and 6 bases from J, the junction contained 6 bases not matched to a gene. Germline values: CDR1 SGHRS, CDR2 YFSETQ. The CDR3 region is CASSRDRVDEKLFF. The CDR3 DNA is TGCGCCAGCAGCCGAGACAGGGTGGATGAAAAACTGTTTTTT.

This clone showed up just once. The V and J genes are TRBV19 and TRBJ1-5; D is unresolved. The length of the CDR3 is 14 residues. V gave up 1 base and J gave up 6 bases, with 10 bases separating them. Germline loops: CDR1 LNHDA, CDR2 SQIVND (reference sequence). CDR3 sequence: CASSIVLKGQPQHF. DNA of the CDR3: TGTGCCAGTAGTATAGTACTCAAGGGTCAGCCCCAGCATTTT.

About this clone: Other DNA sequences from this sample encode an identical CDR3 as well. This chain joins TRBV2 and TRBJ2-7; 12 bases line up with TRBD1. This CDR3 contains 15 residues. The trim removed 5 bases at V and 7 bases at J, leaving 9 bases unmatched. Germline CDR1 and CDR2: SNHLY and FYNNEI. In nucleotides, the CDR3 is TGTGCCAGCAGTCCTGGGGGACAGGGGGCGAATGAGCAGTACTTC. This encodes CASSPGGQGANEQYF.

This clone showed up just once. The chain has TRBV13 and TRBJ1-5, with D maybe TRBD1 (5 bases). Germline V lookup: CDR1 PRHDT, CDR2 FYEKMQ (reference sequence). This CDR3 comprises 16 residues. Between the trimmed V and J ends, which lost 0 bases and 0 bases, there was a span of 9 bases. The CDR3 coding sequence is TGTGCCAGCAGCTTAGGGAGGGGACTTAGCAATCAGCCCCAGCATTTT. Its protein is CASSLGRGLSNQPQHF. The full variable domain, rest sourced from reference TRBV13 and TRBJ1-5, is AAGVIQSPRHLIKEKRETATLKCYPIPRHDTVYWYQQGPGQDPQFLISFYEKMQSDKGSIPDRFSAQQFSDYHSELNMSSLELGDSALYFCASSLGRGLSNQPQHFGDGTRLSIL.

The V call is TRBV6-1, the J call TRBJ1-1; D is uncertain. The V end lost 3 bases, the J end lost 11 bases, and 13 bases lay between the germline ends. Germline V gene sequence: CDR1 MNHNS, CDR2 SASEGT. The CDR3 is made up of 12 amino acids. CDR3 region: CASSEGFTRAFF. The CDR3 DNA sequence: TGTGCCAGCAGTGAGGGGTTTACGCGGGCTTTCTTT.

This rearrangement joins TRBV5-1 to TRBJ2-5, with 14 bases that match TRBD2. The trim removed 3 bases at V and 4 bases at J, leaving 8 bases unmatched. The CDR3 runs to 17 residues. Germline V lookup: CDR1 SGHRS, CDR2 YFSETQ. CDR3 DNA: TGCGCCAGCAGCTCCGGGACTAGCGGGAGAGTAGGAGAGACCCAGTACTTC. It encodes CASSSGTSGRVGETQYF.

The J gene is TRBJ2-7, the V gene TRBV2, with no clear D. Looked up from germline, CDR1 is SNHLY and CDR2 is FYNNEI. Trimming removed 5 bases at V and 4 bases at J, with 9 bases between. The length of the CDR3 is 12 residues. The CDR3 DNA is TGTGCCAGCAGTCCCTACAGTTACGAGCAGTACTTC. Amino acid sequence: CASSPYSYEQYF.

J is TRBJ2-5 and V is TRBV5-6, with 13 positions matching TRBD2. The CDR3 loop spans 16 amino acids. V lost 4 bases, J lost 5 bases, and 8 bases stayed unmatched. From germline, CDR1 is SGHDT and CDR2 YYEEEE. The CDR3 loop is CASSAPGLAGVETQYF. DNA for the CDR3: TGTGCCAGCAGCGCGCCTGGACTAGCGGGAGTCGAGACCCAGTACTTC.

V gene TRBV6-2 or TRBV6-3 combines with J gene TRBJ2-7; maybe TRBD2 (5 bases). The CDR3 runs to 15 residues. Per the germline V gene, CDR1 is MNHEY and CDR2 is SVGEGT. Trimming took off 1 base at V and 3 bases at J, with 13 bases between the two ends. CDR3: CASSYWYGNNYEQYF. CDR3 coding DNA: TGTGCCAGCAGTTACTGGTACGGGAACAACTACGAGCAGTACTTC.

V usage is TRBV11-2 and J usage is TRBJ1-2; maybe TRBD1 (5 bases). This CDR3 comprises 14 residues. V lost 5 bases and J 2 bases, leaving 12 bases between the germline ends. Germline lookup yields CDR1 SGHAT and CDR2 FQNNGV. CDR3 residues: CASSPRGGNYGYTF. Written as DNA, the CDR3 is TGTGCCAGCAGCCCCCGCGGGGGAAACTATGGCTACACCTTC.

CDR3 sequence reads: CSARVQDGYTF. CDR3 nucleotide sequence: TGCAGTGCTAGAGTACAGGATGGCTACACCTTC. The chain is built from TRBV20-1 and TRBJ1-2, with a weak D call TRBD1 (5 bases). CDR3 length equals 11 residues. Trimming stripped 1 base from V and 6 bases from J, with 6 bases between. Germline-derived CDR1 and CDR2 are DFQATT and SNEGSKA (reference sequence).

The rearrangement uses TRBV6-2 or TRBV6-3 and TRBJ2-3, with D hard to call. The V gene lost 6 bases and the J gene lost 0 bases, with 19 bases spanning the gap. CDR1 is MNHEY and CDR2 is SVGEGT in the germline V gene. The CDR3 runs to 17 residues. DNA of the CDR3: TGTGCCAGCAGCCCAGAGTTTTGGCGGTTTAGCACAGATACGCAGTATTTT. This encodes CASSPEFWRFSTDTQYF.

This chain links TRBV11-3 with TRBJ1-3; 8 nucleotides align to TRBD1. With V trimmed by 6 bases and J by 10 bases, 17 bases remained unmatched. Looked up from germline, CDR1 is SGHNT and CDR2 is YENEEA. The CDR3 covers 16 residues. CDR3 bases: TGTGCCAGCAGGGAGGACAGGGATTACTTGCGTGGGACCATATATTTT. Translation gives CASREDRDYLRGTIYF. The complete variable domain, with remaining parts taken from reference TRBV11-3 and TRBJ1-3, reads EAGVVQSPRYKIIEKKQPVAFWCNPISGHNTLYWYLQNLGQGPELLIRYENEEAVDDSQLPKDRFSAERLKGVDSTLKIQPAELGDSAVYLCASREDRDYLRGTIYFGEGSWLTVV.

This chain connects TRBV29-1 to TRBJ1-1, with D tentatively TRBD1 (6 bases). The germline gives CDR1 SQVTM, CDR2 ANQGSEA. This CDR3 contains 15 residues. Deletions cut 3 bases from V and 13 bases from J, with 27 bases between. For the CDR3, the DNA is TGCAGCGTTGATCCGGGGGGCGCGGCCGGGAAGGTGGTTTTCTTT. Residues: CSVDPGGAAGKVVFF.

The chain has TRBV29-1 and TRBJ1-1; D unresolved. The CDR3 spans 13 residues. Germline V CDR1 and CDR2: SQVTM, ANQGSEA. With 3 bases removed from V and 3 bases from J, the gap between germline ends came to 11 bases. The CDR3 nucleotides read TGCAGCGTTGATGGGCTTTCGTACACTGAAGCTTTCTTT. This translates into CSVDGLSYTEAFF.

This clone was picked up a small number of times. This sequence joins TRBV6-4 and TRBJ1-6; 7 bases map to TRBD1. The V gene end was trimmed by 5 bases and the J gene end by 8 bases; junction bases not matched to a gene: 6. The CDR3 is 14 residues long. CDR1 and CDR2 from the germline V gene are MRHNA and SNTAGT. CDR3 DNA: TGTGCCAGCAGTAATACAGGGGAGGATTCACCCCTCCACTTT. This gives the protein CASSNTGEDSPLHF.

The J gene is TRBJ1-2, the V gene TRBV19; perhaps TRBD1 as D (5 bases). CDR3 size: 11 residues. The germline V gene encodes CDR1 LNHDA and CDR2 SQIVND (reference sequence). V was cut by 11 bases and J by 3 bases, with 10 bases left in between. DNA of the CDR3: TGTGCCGGGCGGGACGACTATGGCTACACCTTC. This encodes CAGRDDYGYTF.

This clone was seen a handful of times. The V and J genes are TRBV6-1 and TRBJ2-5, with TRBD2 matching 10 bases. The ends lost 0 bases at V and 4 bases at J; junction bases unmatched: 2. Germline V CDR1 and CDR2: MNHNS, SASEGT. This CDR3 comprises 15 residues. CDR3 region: CASSEATSGAETQYF. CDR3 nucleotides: TGTGCCAGCAGTGAAGCTACTAGCGGGGCAGAGACCCAGTACTTC.

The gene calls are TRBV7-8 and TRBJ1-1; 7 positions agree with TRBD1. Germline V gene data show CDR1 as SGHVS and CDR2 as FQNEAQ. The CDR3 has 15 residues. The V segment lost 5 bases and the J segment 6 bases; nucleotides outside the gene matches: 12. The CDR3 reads CASSGEGGAKAEAFF. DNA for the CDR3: TGTGCCAGCAGCGGAGAAGGGGGCGCGAAAGCTGAAGCTTTCTTT.

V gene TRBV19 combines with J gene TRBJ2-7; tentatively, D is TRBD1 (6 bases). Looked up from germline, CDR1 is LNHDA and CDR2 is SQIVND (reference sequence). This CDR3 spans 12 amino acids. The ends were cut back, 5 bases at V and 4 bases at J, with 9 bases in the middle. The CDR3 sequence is CASSSGQYEQYF. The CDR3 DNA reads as TGTGCCAGTAGTTCAGGACAGTACGAGCAGTACTTC. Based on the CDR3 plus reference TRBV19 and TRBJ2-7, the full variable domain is DGGITQSPKYLFRKEGQNVTLSCEQNLNHDAMYWYRQDPGQGLRLIYYSQIVNDFQKGDIAEGYSVSREKKESFPLTVTSAQKNPTAFYLCASSSGQYEQYFGPGTRLTVT.